The 15 T cell receptor beta chains below come from one sample, sequenced in a study of blood T cell repertoires in COVID-19. Using immunoSEQ multiplex PCR, the repertoire was profiled, and TCRdb retains in-frame clones only, with some absent. The sample gives about 240,000 clones, 82% of which show up once; roughly 4.7% is in the top ten. Sequencing was done on a sample of peripheral blood. All receptors come from a woman between 65 and 79 years old with acute or convalescent COVID-19.

J is TRBJ1-1 and V is TRBV7-9, with 7 bases that match TRBD1. Trimming cost V 5 bases and J 6 bases; bases outside gene matches: 6. This CDR3 is 13 amino acids long. The germline gives CDR1 SEHNR, CDR2 FQNEAQ (reference sequence). CDR3 sequence reads: CASSPPTGPEAFF. CDR3 nucleotide sequence: TGTGCCAGCAGCCCTCCGACAGGGCCTGAAGCTTTCTTT.

The chain employs TRBV6-5 and TRBJ1-1; TRBD1 matches at 9 bases. CDR1 and CDR2 (germline): MNHEY, SVGAGI. The CDR3 contains 15 residues. V lost 6 bases and J lost 1; bases outside the gene matches: 6. CDR3 sequence reads: CASRLRDRANTEAFF. The CDR3 region has the DNA TGTGCCAGCAGGCTACGGGACAGGGCGAACACTGAAGCTTTCTTT.

V gene TRBV7-6 combines with J gene TRBJ1-4; 9 bases match TRBD1. Germline CDR1 SGHVS, CDR2 FNYEAQ. Trimming took 6 bases from V and 7 from J; bases not matched to a gene: 12. This CDR3 region has 16 residues. CDR3 nucleotides: TGTGCCAGCAGTCAAAGAACCGGGACAGGGAGTGAAAAACTGTTTTTT. This translates into CASSQRTGTGSEKLFF.

The J gene is TRBJ2-2, the V gene TRBV24-1, with TRBD2 identical over 13 bases. This CDR3 is 16 amino acids long. Germline CDR1 KGHDR, CDR2 SFDVKD. The ends lost 3 bases at V and 7 bases at J; junction bases unmatched: 4. In DNA, the CDR3 is TGTGCCACCAGTGATACTAGCGGGGGGGCCGTCGGGGAGCTGTTTTTT. Amino acid sequence: CATSDTSGGAVGELFF.

J is TRBJ1-1 and V is TRBV6-1; TRBD1 agrees at 11 bases. Trimming cost V 1 base and J 10 bases; bases outside gene matches: 8. Germline V CDR1 and CDR2: MNHNS, SASEGT. The CDR3 has 15 residues. CDR3 bases: TGTGCCAGCAGTGAAGGTCCCGGACAGGGGGCGGTAGCTTTCTTT. Encoded protein: CASSEGPGQGAVAFF.

V gene TRBV27 combines with J gene TRBJ2-7; 7 bases fit TRBD2. The CDR3 runs 16 residues. The germline CDR1 and CDR2 sequences are MNHEY and SMNVEV (reference sequence). V trimming: 5 bases; J trimming: 1 base; junction bases outside the gene matches: 11. CDR3 nucleotides: TGTGCCAGCAGTATCTCCGAGCGGGAATCGTCCTACGAGCAGTACTTC. This codes for CASSISERESSYEQYF.

V and J are TRBV11-2 and TRBJ1-5; a weak D match, TRBD1 (5 bases). The V end was cut by 0 bases, the J end by 7 bases, with 10 bases between. Germline values: CDR1 SGHAT, CDR2 FQNNGV. CDR3 length: 14 amino acids. The CDR3 DNA sequence: TGTGCCAGCAGCTTAGAAGCGGGGGGGCAGCCCCAGCATTTT. Residues: CASSLEAGGQPQHF.

Comment on this clone: Other DNA sequences of this sample code for an identical CDR3. V usage is TRBV6-5 and J usage is TRBJ2-7; TRBD2 matches at 8 bases. Germline-derived CDR1 and CDR2 are MNHEY and SVGAGI. The CDR3 extends over 14 amino acids. J gave up 7 bases and V 0 bases, and 5 bases lay outside the gene matches. The CDR3 is CASSYSGPGGEQYF. Here the CDR3 DNA reads TGTGCCAGCAGTTACTCCGGACCGGGGGGGGAGCAGTACTTC.

Worth noting for this clone: One end of the junction varies from germline; a read error may be responsible. The chain joins TRBV9 to TRBJ1-6; D is possibly TRBD1 (6 bases). Looked up from germline, CDR1 is SGDLS and CDR2 is YYNGEE. The CDR3 covers 14 residues. The CDR3: CASSVGQGHSPLHF. DNA of the CDR3: TGTGCCAGCAGCGTAGGGCAGGGGCATTCCCCCCTCCACTTT.

V gene TRBV5-1 combines with J gene TRBJ2-5; 7 bases line up with TRBD1. The V gene end was trimmed by 3 bases and the J gene end by 1 base; junction bases not matched to a gene: 9. The CDR3 has 16 residues. Germline CDR1 SGHRS, CDR2 YFSETQ. In nucleotides, the CDR3 is TGCGCCAGCAGCTCAAATCCGGGACAGAGCCAAGAGACCCAGTACTTC. Translated, it gives CASSSNPGQSQETQYF.

The chain couples TRBV18 to TRBJ1-2; perhaps TRBD1 as D (5 bases). Germline V CDR1 and CDR2: KGHSH, LQKENI. V was pared by 0 bases and J by 0 bases, with 8 bases between. This CDR3 spans 15 amino acids. CDR3 sequence: CASSPPQTANYGYTF. The CDR3 DNA reads TGTGCCAGCTCACCACCTCAGACAGCTAACTATGGCTACACCTTC.

The V gene is TRBV5-4, the J gene TRBJ2-3; 10 bases are a match to TRBD1. The V gene's germline CDR1 is SGHNT and CDR2 YYREEE (reference sequence). J lost 7 bases, V lost 4 bases, and 9 bases had no gene match. This CDR3 region has 15 residues. The CDR3 DNA reads TGTGCCAGCAGCCACCGGGACAGGGGCGTGAATACGCAGTATTTT. It translates to CASSHRDRGVNTQYF.

The V and J genes are TRBV6-5 and TRBJ2-7, with unresolved D. CDR3 length: 14 residues. V shed 0 bases and J shed 5 bases, with 11 bases lying between them. Per the germline V gene, CDR1 is MNHEY and CDR2 is SVGAGI. CDR3 DNA: TGTGCCAGCAGTTACTCCCCCAGGTTCGACGAGCAGTACTTC. Translation: CASSYSPRFDEQYF.

The rearrangement uses TRBV6-5 and TRBJ2-7; perhaps TRBD1 as D (5 bases). CDR3 length: 15 amino acids. V was pared by 4 bases and J by 0 bases, with 13 bases between. The germline V gene encodes CDR1 MNHEY and CDR2 SVGAGI. The CDR3, as DNA: TGTGCCAGCAGTTTATATCAGGGAAGCTCCTACGAGCAGTACTTC. It specifies CASSLYQGSSYEQYF.

The rearrangement uses TRBV5-4 and TRBJ2-5; 9 nucleotides agree with TRBD1. Germline lookup yields CDR1 SGHNT and CDR2 YYREEE (reference sequence). V gave up 4 bases and J gave up 4 bases; unmatched junction bases: 14. The CDR3 has 17 residues. Here the CDR3 reads CASSPGRRTGDIETQYF. CDR3 nucleotides: TGTGCCAGCAGCCCCGGTCGACGGACAGGGGATATAGAGACCCAGTACTTC.